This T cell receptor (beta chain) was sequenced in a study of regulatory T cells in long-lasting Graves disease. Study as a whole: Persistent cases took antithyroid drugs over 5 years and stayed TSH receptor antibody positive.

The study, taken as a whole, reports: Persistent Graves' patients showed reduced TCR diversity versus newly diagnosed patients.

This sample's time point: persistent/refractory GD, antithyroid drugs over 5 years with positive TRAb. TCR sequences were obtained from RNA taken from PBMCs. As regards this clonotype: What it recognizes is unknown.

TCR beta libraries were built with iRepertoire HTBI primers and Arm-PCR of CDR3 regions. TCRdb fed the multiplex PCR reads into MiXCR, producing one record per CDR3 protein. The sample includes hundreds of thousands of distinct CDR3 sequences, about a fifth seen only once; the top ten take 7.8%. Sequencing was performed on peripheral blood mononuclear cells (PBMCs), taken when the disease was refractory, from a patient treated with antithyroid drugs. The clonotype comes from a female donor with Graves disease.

The CDR3 sequence is CASSRDFNQPQHF. The CDR3 nucleotides read TGTGCCAGCAGCCGGGATTTCAATCAGCCCCAGCATTTT. The chain combines TRBV7-4 with TRBJ1-5; D remains unclear. Looked up from germline, CDR1 is SGHVT and CDR2 is SQSDAQ. V gave up 5 bases and J gave up 3 bases, with 8 bases separating them. This CDR3 has 13 amino acids. The full variable domain, in which reference TRBV7-4 and TRBJ1-5 provide the parts outside the CDR3, is GAGVSQSPRYKVAKRGRDVALRCDSISGHVTLYWYRQTLGQGSEVLTYSQSDAQRDKSGRPSGRFSAERPERSVSTLKIQRTEQGDSAVYLCASSRDFNQPQHFGDGTRLSIL.